The rows below give T cell receptor beta chains drawn from one sample of a study of blood T cell repertoires in COVID-19. Clones were sequenced by immunoSEQ multiplex PCR, and TCRdb holds only the in-frame ones, with some missing. The sample consists of about 59,000 clones, 65% to 80% of them appearing once. Input material: peripheral blood. The receptors were gathered from a human donor in a cohort sampled during active COVID-19. The CDR3 runs from the conserved cysteine through the conserved F or W. The D gene is left open where the match is weak. Clone size appears in some rows only: once, few, many, or a class for an expanded clone.

>16|TRBJ2-1|-|-|TRBV3-1/TRBV3-2
CASRDWGSGGYNEQFF
TGTGCCAGCAGAGATTGGGGTAGCGGAGGATACAATGAGCAGTTCTTC
>16|TRBJ2-2|-|-|TRBV27
CASSASGPGYTGELFF
TGTGCCAGCAGTGCGAGCGGGCCAGGGTACACCGGGGAGCTGTTTTTT
>15|TRBJ2-5|-|once|TRBV24-1
CATSVVGRSQETQYF
TGTGCCACCAGTGTCGTGGGCCGCTCGCAAGAGACCCAGTACTTC
>14|TRBJ2-3|-|-|TRBV4-3
CASSQDSGGDTQYF
TGCGCCAGCAGCCAAGATTCAGGGGGGGATACGCAGTATTTT
>13|TRBJ2-7|-|-|TRBV24-1
CATSDHSLNEQYF
TGTGCCACCAGTGATCACTCGCTAAACGAGCAGTACTTC
>15|TRBJ2-5|TRBD1|-|TRBV4-3
CASSQDRTGQETQYF
TGCGCCAGCAGCCAAGATCGGACAGGGCAAGAGACCCAGTACTTC
>14|TRBJ2-3|TRBD1|-|TRBV7-9
CASSLSSWTGMQYF
TGTGCCAGCAGCTTATCTTCCTGGACAGGGATGCAGTATTTT
>13|TRBJ2-5|-|-|TRBV30
CAWSGGPGETQYF
TGTGCCTGGAGCGGGGGGCCTGGGGAGACCCAGTACTTC
>17|TRBJ2-7|TRBD1|-|TRBV10-3
CAISHPPGGESPYEQYF
TGTGCCATCAGTCACCCACCAGGGGGCGAATCCCCTTACGAGCAGTACTTC
>14|TRBJ2-7|-|-|TRBV20-1
CSASRPGFPYEQYF
TGCAGTGCTAGTCGGCCGGGTTTTCCCTACGAGCAGTACTTC
>20|TRBJ2-1|TRBD2|-|TRBV27
CASSSRIPKTSGLGGNEQFF
TGTGCCAGCAGTTCACGAATCCCAAAGACTAGCGGGCTGGGCGGAAATGAGCAGTTCTTC
>14|TRBJ2-7|-|few|TRBV21-1
CASPRGSGSYEQYF
TGTGCCAGCCCCAGGGGAAGCGGATCCTACGAGCAGTACTTC
>16|TRBJ2-2|TRBD2|-|TRBV4-2
CASSRRAGVNTGELFF
TGTGCCAGCAGCCGGAGAGCGGGAGTAAACACCGGGGAGCTGTTTTTT
>16|TRBJ2-3|TRBD2|-|TRBV7-6
CASSSQGLAAADTQYF
TGTGCCAGCAGCTCCCAAGGACTAGCGGCGGCAGATACGCAGTATTTT
>17|TRBJ2-3|TRBD1|-|TRBV27
CASRPQLPGQGLGTQYF
TGTGCCAGCAGACCCCAATTACCGGGACAGGGTCTAGGTACGCAGTATTTT
>12|TRBJ2-1|TRBD1|once|TRBV5-1
CASSLTGDEQFF
TGCGCCAGCAGCTTAACAGGGGATGAGCAGTTCTTC
>16|TRBJ1-4|-|-|TRBV14
CASSHLTTATNEKLFF
TGTGCCAGCAGCCACCTCACTACCGCAACTAATGAAAAACTGTTTTTT
>15|TRBJ2-1|-|-|TRBV11-2
CASSRGSVADNEQFF
TGTGCCAGCAGCCGTGGGTCCGTAGCGGACAATGAGCAGTTCTTC
>19|TRBJ2-4|TRBD2|-|TRBV19
CASSLTIKLAVLAKNIQYF
TGTGCCAGTAGTCTCACGATAAAGCTAGCGGTCCTAGCCAAAAACATTCAGTACTTC
>16|TRBJ2-7|TRBD1|once|TRBV5-8
CASSLGQGILTYEQYF
TGTGCCAGCAGCTTGGGACAGGGTATTTTAACCTACGAGCAGTACTTC
>11|TRBJ2-7|TRBD2|-|TRBV30
CAWSALAEQYF
TGTGCCTGGAGCGCACTAGCGGAGCAGTACTTC
>16|TRBJ2-7|TRBD1|-|TRBV7-8
CASSFPQGAISYEQYF
TGTGCCAGCAGCTTCCCACAGGGGGCGATCTCCTACGAGCAGTACTTC
>14|TRBJ2-1|TRBD1|-|TRBV11-3
CASSRTGVLNEQFF
TGTGCCAGCAGCAGGACAGGGGTCCTAAATGAGCAGTTCTTC
>14|TRBJ1-1|TRBD1|once|TRBV27
CASSFGGGGTEAFF
TGTGCCAGCAGTTTCGGAGGGGGCGGCACTGAAGCTTTCTTT
>15|TRBJ1-2|TRBD1|-|TRBV10-3
CAISGRGQGSDGYTF
TGTGCCATCAGTGGGCGAGGACAGGGTTCTGATGGCTACACCTTC
>14|TRBJ2-1|TRBD1|-|TRBV5-6
CASLQGQGANEQFF
TGTGCCAGTCTCCAGGGACAGGGGGCAAATGAGCAGTTCTTC
>12|TRBJ1-3|TRBD1|-|TRBV30
CAWGGQGYTIYF
TGTGCCTGGGGGGGACAGGGCTACACCATATATTTT
>15|TRBJ2-1|TRBD2|-|TRBV20-1
CSASRPSGQYNEQFF
TGCAGTGCTAGTCGCCCTAGCGGGCAGTACAATGAGCAGTTCTTC
>14|TRBJ2-1|TRBD2|-|TRBV24-1
CATSEGAGGNEQFF
TGTGCCACCAGTGAGGGGGCGGGGGGGAATGAGCAGTTCTTC
>18|TRBJ1-5|TRBD1|few|TRBV3-1/TRBV3-2
CASSNYGTGSNSNQPQHF
TGTGCCAGCAGCAACTACGGGACAGGTAGCAATAGCAATCAGCCCCAGCATTTT
>14|TRBJ2-5|-|-|TRBV11-3
CASSLSGSRETQYF
TGTGCCAGCAGCTTAAGCGGGTCGCGGGAGACCCAGTACTTC
>14|TRBJ1-2|-|-|TRBV19
CASTYGEANYGYTF
TGTGCCAGTACATACGGGGAGGCCAACTATGGCTACACCTTC
>19|TRBJ2-2|TRBD2|-|TRBV12-5
CASGLTPSGRWDYTGELFF
TGTGCTAGTGGTTTGACCCCTAGCGGGAGGTGGGATTACACCGGGGAGCTGTTTTTT
>16|TRBJ2-2|TRBD2|once|TRBV5-4
CASSSNAGANTGELFF
TGTGCCAGCAGCTCGAACGCGGGGGCGAACACCGGGGAGCTGTTTTTT
>16|TRBJ2-2|-|-|TRBV5-1
CASSPLGGRDTGELFF
TGCGCCAGCAGCCCCCTCGGCGGGCGAGACACCGGGGAGCTGTTTTTT
>16|TRBJ1-4|-|-|TRBV18
CASSRDWGGADEKLFF
TGTGCCAGCTCACGAGACTGGGGGGGAGCGGATGAAAAACTGTTTTTT
>15|TRBJ1-2|TRBD1|-|TRBV19
CASSARQGGGYGYTF
TGTGCCAGTAGTGCCCGACAGGGGGGCGGCTATGGCTACACCTTC
>15|TRBJ2-2|TRBD1|-|TRBV5-6
CASSTSDRVLGELFF
TGTGCCAGCAGCACCTCGGACAGGGTACTTGGGGAGCTGTTTTTT
>15|TRBJ1-3|TRBD1|-|TRBV28
CASSLEDRVGNTIYF
TGTGCCAGCAGTTTGGAAGACAGGGTGGGAAACACCATATATTTT
>18|TRBJ2-6|TRBD1|few|TRBV28
CASSSRQGLYSGANVLTF
TGTGCCAGCAGTTCCCGACAGGGCCTCTACTCTGGGGCCAACGTCCTGACTTTC
>14|TRBJ2-1|TRBD2|-|TRBV25-1
CASSAGGSYNEQFF
TGTGCCAGCAGTGCCGGGGGGTCCTACAATGAGCAGTTCTTC
>14|TRBJ2-2|-|-|TRBV28
CASSQIEGAGELFF
TGTGCCAGCAGCCAAATCGAGGGGGCCGGGGAGCTGTTTTTT
>15|TRBJ2-3|-|-|TRBV27
CASSYASKSTDTQYF
TGTGCCAGCAGCTATGCTTCTAAAAGCACAGATACGCAGTATTTT
>16|TRBJ2-7|TRBD2|-|TRBV11-2
CASSLGTSGRVYEQYF
TGTGCCAGCAGCTTAGGTACTAGCGGGAGGGTTTACGAGCAGTACTTC